These T cell receptor beta chains were read from a single sample in a study of sequential checkpoint blockade in melanoma. Produced via immunoSEQ multiplex PCR; TCRdb's table is partial and in-frame only. The sample lists under 40,000 clones, about 88% occurring once. The sample consisted of CD8+ T cells sorted from blood (inferred from file names), taken from a patient given nivolumab and ipilimumab in sequence. These receptors all stem from a human donor with melanoma. Each CDR3 is given with its conserved first and last residue. The D gene is left open where the match is weak. Size is stated for part of the rows, as once, few or many counts, or as a class when the clone is expanded.

DNA | CDR3 | size | J | V | D
TGTGCCAGCAGTTTCTCAGGGGACCGGACAGATACGCAGTATTTT | CASSFSGDRTDTQYF | NA | TRBJ2-3 | TRBV27 | NA
TGTGCCAGCAGTGTCCGGGGAGCAGATACGCAGTATTTT | CASSVRGADTQYF | NA | TRBJ2-3 | TRBV9 | NA
TGCAGCGTTGGAGCTCCCTTCTATGGCTACACCTTC | CSVGAPFYGYTF | NA | TRBJ1-2 | TRBV29-1 | NA
TGTGCCAGCAGTACTTATAGCGGGAGACAAGAGACCCAGTACTTC | CASSTYSGRQETQYF | NA | TRBJ2-5 | TRBV27 | TRBD2
TGCGCCAGCAGCATAAGGACAGGGGGAGTTTCGAACACTGAAGCTTTCTTT | CASSIRTGGVSNTEAFF | NA | TRBJ1-1 | TRBV5-1 | TRBD1
TGTGCCAGCAGCTTCGGACTAGCGGCCTACAATGAGCAGTTCTTC | CASSFGLAAYNEQFF | NA | TRBJ2-1 | TRBV7-9 | TRBD2
TGTGCCAGTAGTTCCCGGGACAGGGACGACGAGCAGTACTTC | CASSSRDRDDEQYF | NA | TRBJ2-7 | TRBV19 | TRBD1
TGTGCCAGCAGCTTTGCGGTTCGGGGGTACGAGCAGTACTTC | CASSFAVRGYEQYF | NA | TRBJ2-7 | TRBV5-4 | NA
TGTGCCAGCAGCTTATCTGGACCCGGGGTCCAGCCCCAGCATTTT | CASSLSGPGVQPQHF | NA | TRBJ1-5 | TRBV11-3 | NA
TGTGCCAGCAGCTTACTAACCGCGGTCGATGAGCAGTTCTTC | CASSLLTAVDEQFF | NA | TRBJ2-1 | TRBV7-8 | NA
TGCGCCAGCAGCCAGACGACTAGCCTCGGGGAGCTGTTTTTT | CASSQTTSLGELFF | NA | TRBJ2-2 | TRBV4-1 | TRBD2
TGTGCCAGCAGGAGCGGGAGTGGGTTCGGGGAGCTGTTTTTT | CASRSGSGFGELFF | NA | TRBJ2-2 | TRBV7-3 | TRBD2
TGTGCCAGCAGCTTTGGGCCATCCTACGAGCAGTACTTC | CASSFGPSYEQYF | NA | TRBJ2-7 | TRBV7-2 | NA
TGTGCCAGCAGCTTGGCCGCCGGGACAGGGGGCGGCGGCGGCTACACCTTC | CASSLAAGTGGGGGYTF | NA | TRBJ1-2 | TRBV5-6 | TRBD1
TGTGCCAGTAACAGGGCGGGAGGGGTATTCAATGAGCAGTTCTTC | CASNRAGGVFNEQFF | NA | TRBJ2-1 | TRBV19 | TRBD2
TGTGCCAGTAGTATAGAAGTGCAGGGGGCCAACGTCCTGACTTTC | CASSIEVQGANVLTF | NA | TRBJ2-6 | TRBV19 | NA
TGTGCCAGTAGAGCAGGAGCGGGAGGCGCAGATACGCAGTATTTT | CASRAGAGGADTQYF | NA | TRBJ2-3 | TRBV19 | TRBD2
TGTGCCAGCAGCGGGCCCAGCTACGAGCAGTACTTC | CASSGPSYEQYF | NA | TRBJ2-7 | TRBV13 | NA
TGTGCCAGCGGCTTCCAGGGAAAACTGTTTTTT | CASGFQGKLFF | NA | TRBJ1-4 | TRBV6-1 | NA
TGCGCCAGCAGCCAAGAAGTAGCCGGGACAGACTACAATGAGCAGTTCTTC | CASSQEVAGTDYNEQFF | NA | TRBJ2-1 | TRBV4-3 | TRBD1
TGTGCCAGCAGCCACCTAGGCTACGAGCAGTACTTC | CASSHLGYEQYF | NA | TRBJ2-7 | TRBV7-8 | NA
TGTGCCAGCAGCTTAGTTACTAGCGGGATGTACGAGCAGTACTTC | CASSLVTSGMYEQYF | NA | TRBJ2-7 | TRBV11-2 | TRBD2
TGTGCCAGCAGCCTTCGCGAATCCTACGAGCAGTACTTC | CASSLRESYEQYF | NA | TRBJ2-7 | TRBV14 | NA
TGTGCCAGCAGTGTGTCTAGCGGGAGGGCGGGACCCGGGGAGCTGTTTTTT | CASSVSSGRAGPGELFF | NA | TRBJ2-2 | TRBV2 | TRBD2
TGTGCCAGTAGTACCGGCGGGAGCTCCTACAATGAGCAGTTCTTC | CASSTGGSSYNEQFF | once | TRBJ2-1 | TRBV19 | TRBD2
TGTGCCAGTAGTATACTAGCGGCTAGCACAGATACGCAGTATTTT | CASSILAASTDTQYF | NA | TRBJ2-3 | TRBV19 | TRBD2
TGTGCCAGCAGCCCCTACGAGGGACAGTGGGAAAATCAGCCCCAGCATTTT | CASSPYEGQWENQPQHF | NA | TRBJ1-5 | TRBV7-8 | TRBD1
TGCAGCGTTGTAGGGGTCAACACCTACGATGAGCAGTTCTTC | CSVVGVNTYDEQFF | NA | TRBJ2-1 | TRBV29-1 | NA
TGTGCCTGGCAACTCGGACCAGGGAGCAATCAGCCCCAGCATTTT | CAWQLGPGSNQPQHF | NA | TRBJ1-5 | TRBV30 | NA
TGTGCCAGCAGCTTAGTTGGCAGGGGGCGTGAGGCAGATACGCAGTATTTT | CASSLVGRGREADTQYF | NA | TRBJ2-3 | TRBV7-9 | TRBD1
TGTGCCAGCAGCTTGTCGCTACAGGCTTACGAGCAGTACTTC | CASSLSLQAYEQYF | NA | TRBJ2-7 | TRBV13 | NA
TGTGCCAGCAGCCCTCTAAGGGGGGGGCAGACTGAAGCTTTCTTT | CASSPLRGGQTEAFF | NA | TRBJ1-1 | TRBV7-9 | NA
TGTGCCAGCAGCTCTTCTTCCTACGAGCAGTACTTC | CASSSSSYEQYF | NA | TRBJ2-7 | TRBV6-5 | NA
TGCGCCAGCAGCCGAAAACAGGGGGAGCAGTACTTC | CASSRKQGEQYF | NA | TRBJ2-5 | TRBV4-1 | TRBD1
TGTGCCAGCAGCGGAAGGGACAGACCCACCGGGGAGCTGTTTTTT | CASSGRDRPTGELFF | once | TRBJ2-2 | TRBV9 | TRBD1
TGTGCCAGCAAATGGCAGGGTGGCAATCAGCCCCAGCATTTT | CASKWQGGNQPQHF | NA | TRBJ1-5 | TRBV27 | NA
TGTGCCAGCAGTTCCGGACAGGGCTATCAAGAGACCCAGTACTTC | CASSSGQGYQETQYF | NA | TRBJ2-5 | TRBV28 | TRBD1
TGCGCCAGCAGCCAAGACAGGGATAATTCACCCCTCCACTTT | CASSQDRDNSPLHF | NA | TRBJ1-6 | TRBV4-3 | NA
TGTGCCAGCAGTTTAGCCGGGACAGGGGCGAGAGAGACCCAGTACTTC | CASSLAGTGARETQYF | NA | TRBJ2-5 | TRBV28 | TRBD1
TGTGCCAGCAGCTTTGCGACCGGGGAGCTGTTTTTT | CASSFATGELFF | NA | TRBJ2-2 | TRBV11-2 | NA
TGTGCCAGCAGTGATGACAGGGGGAACACTGAAGCTTTCTTT | CASSDDRGNTEAFF | once | TRBJ1-1 | TRBV6-1 | TRBD1
TGTGCCAGCAGCTCCCAACCCGGCACCGGGGAGCTGTTTTTT | CASSSQPGTGELFF | NA | TRBJ2-2 | TRBV7-3 | NA
TGTGCCAGCAGCTTCAAGCCGGGACACTTCTACGAGCAGTACTTC | CASSFKPGHFYEQYF | NA | TRBJ2-7 | TRBV7-9 | NA
TGTGCCAGCAGTGAAGAGTTCACCCGGGAACCTGAAGCTTTCTTT | CASSEEFTREPEAFF | NA | TRBJ1-1 | TRBV2 | NA
TGTGCCAGCAGCGTAGGACTCGCAGAGACCCAGTACTTC | CASSVGLAETQYF | once | TRBJ2-5 | TRBV9 | NA
TGCAGCGTGATCGCCGGGACAGGGGTCACTGAAGCTTTCTTT | CSVIAGTGVTEAFF | NA | TRBJ1-1 | TRBV29-1 | TRBD1
TGTGCCAGCAGCTTTAAGGGGGGGCGCGAGCAGTACTTC | CASSFKGGREQYF | NA | TRBJ2-7 | TRBV7-8 | NA
TGTGCCAGCAGCTTCGGGGATCTCACTGAAGCTTTCTTT | CASSFGDLTEAFF | NA | TRBJ1-1 | TRBV11-3 | NA
TGTGCCAGCAGTGACTGGAAGGGGAACGAGCAGTACTTC | CASSDWKGNEQYF | NA | TRBJ2-7 | TRBV28 | NA
TGTGCCAGCAGCGACGGGACTAGCAACAATGAGCAGTTCTTC | CASSDGTSNNEQFF | NA | TRBJ2-1 | TRBV9 | TRBD2
TGTGCCAGCAGCTTGACAGGACGGGGGGACGAGCAGTACTTC | CASSLTGRGDEQYF | NA | TRBJ2-7 | TRBV5-4 | TRBD2
TGTGCCAGCAGCTTCAGCGGGGCTTATGAGCAGTTCTTC | CASSFSGAYEQFF | few | TRBJ2-1 | TRBV7-6 | TRBD2
TGTGCCAGCAGCCCCCGACTAGCAATGGGGACAGATACGCAGTATTTT | CASSPRLAMGTDTQYF | NA | TRBJ2-3 | TRBV9 | TRBD2
TGTGCCAGTAGTATGAATACTGGGACAGCCAACACTGAAGCTTTCTTT | CASSMNTGTANTEAFF | NA | TRBJ1-1 | TRBV19 | TRBD1
TGTGCCATCAGTGAGAGGGAGCGGTCAATCTACGAGCAGTACTTC | CAISERERSIYEQYF | NA | TRBJ2-7 | TRBV10-3 | NA
TGTGCCAGCTCACCGGGGCTAGCGGGACGGTACAATGAGCAGTTCTTC | CASSPGLAGRYNEQFF | NA | TRBJ2-1 | TRBV18 | TRBD2
TGTGCCAGCAGCTTAGTGGGGGGCCAAGAGACCCAGTACTTC | CASSLVGGQETQYF | NA | TRBJ2-5 | TRBV7-9 | NA
TGTGCCAGCAGCCAAGTGAGGGGGGGGCCGGAGGAGACCCAGTACTTC | CASSQVRGGPEETQYF | once | TRBJ2-5 | TRBV14 | NA
TGTGCCAGTAGTACGACAGGGGCCTGGGGGCCCCAGCATTTT | CASSTTGAWGPQHF | few | TRBJ1-5 | TRBV19 | TRBD1
TGTGCCAGCAGCCCAACTGGGGGCTGGGGCTATGGCTACACCTTC | CASSPTGGWGYGYTF | once | TRBJ1-2 | TRBV11-3 | NA